This T cell receptor beta chain came from a study of graft-versus-host responses after intestinal transplantation. Study overall: Uniformly, recipients were administered anti-thymocyte globulin induction with subsequent tacrolimus and steroids for roughly three years.

Worth noting for this clone: Its matching antigen is unknown.

Germline CDR1 and CDR2: SGHNT and YYREEE (reference sequence). Trimming removed 0 bases from V and 4 bases from J, with 7 bases in between. The CDR3 is made up of 13 amino acids. Some clones are missing from TCRdb's copy, which holds only in-frame ones; the method was immunoSEQ multiplex PCR. The repertoire consists of 90,000 to 120,000 clones, with about nine tenths occurring once and the leading ten covering around 0.73%. Sample: unstimulated CD4+ T cells sorted from spleen or lymph node cells, taken before transplant. This TCR derives from a human donor who was the organ donor for an intestinal transplant. The chain links TRBV5-4 to TRBJ1-2, with D hard to call. The CDR3 protein is CASSLAEFYGYTF. The CDR3 nucleotides are TGTGCCAGCAGCTTGGCCGAATTCTATGGCTACACCTTC.